A selection of T cell receptor beta chains follows, all from one sample in a study of T cells in Graves' hyperthyroidism and ophthalmopathy. Via MiXCR, TCRdb re-called the multiplex PCR reads, giving one row per CDR3 protein. The data contain about 560,000 distinct CDR3 sequences, 16% of them singletons. Sequencing was done on a sample of blood. These TCRs come from a woman younger than 30 with Graves' hyperthyroidism. Both conserved end residues are part of each CDR3. The D gene is left open where the match is weak. The size field is filled for only some rows; it gives once, few, many or a size class.

TRBJ1-2,NA,NA,TRBV20-1,CSATRTDNYGYTF,TGCAGTGCGACGCGGACAGATAACTATGGCTACACCTTC
TRBJ2-1,NA,many,TRBV20-1,CSASQRTHSYNEQFF,TGCAGTGCTAGTCAGCGGACCCACTCCTACAATGAGCAGTTCTTC
TRBJ2-7,NA,many,TRBV20-1,CSASHSYEQYF,TGCAGTGCTAGCCACTCCTACGAGCAGTACTTC
TRBJ2-1,NA,many,TRBV2,CASSETTGLSYNEQFF,TGTGCCAGCAGTGAAACAACGGGTCTGTCCTACAATGAGCAGTTCTTC
TRBJ1-3,TRBD1,NA,TRBV25-1,CASTPGQGPYHSGNTIYF,TGTGCCAGCACCCCCGGACAGGGGCCATACCACTCTGGAAACACCATATATTTT
TRBJ2-7,NA,NA,TRBV20-1,CSAGVSGDFYEQYF,TGCAGTGCTGGCGTTTCGGGAGACTTCTACGAGCAGTACTTC
TRBJ2-3,NA,NA,TRBV5-6,CASSFLTDTQYF,TGTGCCAGCAGCTTCCTCACAGATACGCAGTATTTT
TRBJ2-3,TRBD2,NA,TRBV19,CTSRGNGGNTQYF,TGTACCAGTAGAGGCAACGGGGGGAATACGCAGTATTTT
TRBJ2-1,TRBD2,few,TRBV20-1,CSARDLRWEAGEYNEQFF,TGCAGTGCTAGAGATCTGAGGTGGGAAGCGGGGGAGTACAATGAGCAGTTCTTC
TRBJ2-7,NA,NA,TRBV7-2,CASTRARVSSYEQYF,TGTGCCAGCACCCGGGCACGGGTATCCTCCTACGAGCAGTACTTC
TRBJ2-3,NA,NA,TRBV14,CASSPMGADTQYF,TGTGCCAGCAGTCCCATGGGGGCGGATACGCAGTATTTT
TRBJ2-3,TRBD2,many,TRBV6-7,CASSYSLAGGTDTQYF,TGTGCCAGCAGTTACTCTCTAGCGGGAGGCACAGATACGCAGTATTTT
TRBJ2-5,NA,many,TRBV28,CASATQGGWETQYF,TGTGCCAGCGCTACTCAAGGCGGTTGGGAGACCCAGTACTTC
TRBJ2-7,TRBD1,many,TRBV12-3/TRBV12-4,CASREQGARDEQYF,TGTGCCAGCAGAGAACAGGGGGCGCGGGACGAGCAGTACTTC
TRBJ1-1,TRBD1,once,TRBV20-1,CSAGTGTLSAFF,TGCAGTGCGGGGACAGGGACCCTTTCCGCTTTCTTT
TRBJ2-3,TRBD2,many,TRBV28,CASSSLAGDSDTQYF,TGTGCCAGCAGTTCCCTAGCGGGTGACTCAGATACGCAGTATTTT
TRBJ2-2,NA,NA,TRBV7-2,CASSFQATGELFF,TGTGCCAGCAGCTTTCAGGCTACCGGGGAGCTGTTTTTT
TRBJ1-5,NA,few,TRBV6-1,CASSFRVGNQPQHF,TGTGCCAGCAGTTTTAGGGTCGGCAATCAGCCCCAGCATTTT
TRBJ2-7,NA,NA,TRBV20-1,CSAYRDADYEQYF,TGCAGTGCTTACCGGGACGCAGACTACGAGCAGTACTTC
TRBJ1-2,TRBD1,many,TRBV6-1,CASSPTGMGNYGYTF,TGTGCCAGCAGTCCGACAGGGATGGGTAACTATGGCTACACCTTC
TRBJ1-1,NA,many,TRBV3-1,CASSQDNRAITEAFF,TGTGCCAGCAGCCAAGATAACAGGGCAATAACTGAAGCTTTCTTT
TRBJ1-3,NA,NA,TRBV20-1,CSAGPEYDF,TGCAGTGCGGGCCCCGAGTACGATTTT
TRBJ2-1,NA,NA,TRBV7-8,CASSLNKWGGVNEQFF,TGTGCCAGCAGCTTAAATAAGTGGGGTGGGGTCAATGAGCAGTTCTTC